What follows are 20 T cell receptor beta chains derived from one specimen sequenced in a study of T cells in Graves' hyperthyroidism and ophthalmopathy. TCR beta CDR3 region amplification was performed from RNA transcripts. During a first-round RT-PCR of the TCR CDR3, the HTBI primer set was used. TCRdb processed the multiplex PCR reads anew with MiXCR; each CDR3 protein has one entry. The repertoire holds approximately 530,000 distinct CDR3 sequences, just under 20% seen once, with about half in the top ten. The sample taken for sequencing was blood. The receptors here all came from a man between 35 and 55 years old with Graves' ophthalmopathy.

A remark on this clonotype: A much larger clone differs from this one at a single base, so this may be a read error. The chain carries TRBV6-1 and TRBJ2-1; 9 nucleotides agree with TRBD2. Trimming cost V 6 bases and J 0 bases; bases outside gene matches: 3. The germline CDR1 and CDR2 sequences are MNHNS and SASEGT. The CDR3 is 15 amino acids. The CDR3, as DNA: TGTGCCAGCAGAGATAGCGGGAGCTCCTACAATGAGCAGTTCTTC. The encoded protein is CASRDSGSSYNEQFF.

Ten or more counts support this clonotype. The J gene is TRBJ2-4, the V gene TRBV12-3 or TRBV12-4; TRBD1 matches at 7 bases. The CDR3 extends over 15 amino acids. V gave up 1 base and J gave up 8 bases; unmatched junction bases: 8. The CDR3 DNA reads TGTGCCAGCAGTTTAGGTGACAGGGCGTTTGACATTCAGTACTTC. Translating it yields CASSLGDRAFDIQYF.

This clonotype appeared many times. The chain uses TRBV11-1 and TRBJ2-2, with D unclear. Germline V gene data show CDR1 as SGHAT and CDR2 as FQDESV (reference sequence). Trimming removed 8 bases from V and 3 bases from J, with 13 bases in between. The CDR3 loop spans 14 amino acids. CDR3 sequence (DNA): TGTGCCAGCGGACCCTACGAGCACACCGGGGAGCTGTTTTTT. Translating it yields CASGPYEHTGELFF.

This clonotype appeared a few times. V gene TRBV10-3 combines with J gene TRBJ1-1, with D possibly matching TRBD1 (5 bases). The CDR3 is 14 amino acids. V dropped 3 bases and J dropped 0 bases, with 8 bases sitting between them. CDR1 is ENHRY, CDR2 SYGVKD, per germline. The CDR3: CAISDSGLNTEAFF. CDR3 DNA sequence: TGTGCCATCAGTGATTCAGGGCTGAACACTGAAGCTTTCTTT.

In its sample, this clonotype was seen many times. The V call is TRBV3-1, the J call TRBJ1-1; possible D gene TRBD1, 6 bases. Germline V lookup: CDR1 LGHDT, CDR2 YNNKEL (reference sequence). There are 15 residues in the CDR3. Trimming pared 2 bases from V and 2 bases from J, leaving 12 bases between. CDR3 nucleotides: TGTGCCAGCAGCCAATTCAGACAGGTAAACACTGAAGCTTTCTTT. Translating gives CASSQFRQVNTEAFF.

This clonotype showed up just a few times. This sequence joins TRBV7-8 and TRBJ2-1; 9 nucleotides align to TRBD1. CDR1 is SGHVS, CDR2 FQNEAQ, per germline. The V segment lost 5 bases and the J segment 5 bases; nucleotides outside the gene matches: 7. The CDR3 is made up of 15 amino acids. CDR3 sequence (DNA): TGTGCCAGCAGCGCAGGGACAGGGTACCACAATGAGCAGTTCTTC. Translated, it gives CASSAGTGYHNEQFF.

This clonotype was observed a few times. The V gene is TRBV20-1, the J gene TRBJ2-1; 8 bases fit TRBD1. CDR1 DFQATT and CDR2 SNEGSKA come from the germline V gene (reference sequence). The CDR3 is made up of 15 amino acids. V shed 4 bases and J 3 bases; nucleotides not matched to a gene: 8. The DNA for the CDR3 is TGCAGTGCTAAAAAGGACAGGGACTTCTACAATGAGCAGTTCTTC. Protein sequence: CSAKKDRDFYNEQFF.

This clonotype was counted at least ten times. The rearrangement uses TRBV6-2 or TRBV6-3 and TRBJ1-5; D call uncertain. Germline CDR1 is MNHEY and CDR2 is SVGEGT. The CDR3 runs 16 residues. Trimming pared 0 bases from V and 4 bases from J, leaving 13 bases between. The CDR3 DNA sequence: TGTGCCAGCAGTTACTCAGGCGGAGGGCTTAATCAGCCCCAGCATTTT. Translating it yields CASSYSGGGLNQPQHF.

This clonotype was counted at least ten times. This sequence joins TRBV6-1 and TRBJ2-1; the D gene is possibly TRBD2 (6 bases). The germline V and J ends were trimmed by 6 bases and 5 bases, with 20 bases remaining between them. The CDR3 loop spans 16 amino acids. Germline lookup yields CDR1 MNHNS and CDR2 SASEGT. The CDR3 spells CASSYGSGSVHNEQFF. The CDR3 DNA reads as TGTGCCAGCAGCTACGGTTCCGGGAGTGTCCACAATGAGCAGTTCTTC.

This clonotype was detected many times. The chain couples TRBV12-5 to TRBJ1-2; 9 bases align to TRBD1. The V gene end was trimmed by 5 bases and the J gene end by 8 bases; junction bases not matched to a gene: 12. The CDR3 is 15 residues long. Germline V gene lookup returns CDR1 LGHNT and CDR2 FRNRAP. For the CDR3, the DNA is TGTGCTAGTGGTCAAGTGGGACAGGGCTACGAGGGCTACACCTTC. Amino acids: CASGQVGQGYEGYTF.

The CDR3 bases are TGCGCCAGCAGCTTGGGGCGCCCGACTAGTTCCTACAATGAGCAGTTCTTC. Its translation: CASSLGRPTSSYNEQFF. This chain links TRBV5-1 with TRBJ2-1; a weak D match, TRBD2 (6 bases). CDR1 is SGHRS and CDR2 is YFSETQ in the germline V gene. The CDR3 totals 17 residues. The V end lost 0 bases, the J end lost 1 base, and 14 bases lay between the germline ends.

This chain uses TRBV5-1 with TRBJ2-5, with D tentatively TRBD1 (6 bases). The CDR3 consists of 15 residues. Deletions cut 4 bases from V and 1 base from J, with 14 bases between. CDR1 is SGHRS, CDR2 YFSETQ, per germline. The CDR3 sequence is CASSVSGQIQETQYF. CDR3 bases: TGCGCCAGCAGCGTATCTGGACAGATCCAAGAGACCCAGTACTTC.

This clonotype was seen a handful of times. The CDR3 sequence: CASSPEAGEGNVLTF. The CDR3 DNA sequence: TGTGCCAGCTCACCAGAGGCGGGCGAGGGCAACGTCCTGACTTTC. The V gene is TRBV18, the J gene TRBJ2-6; D may be TRBD2 (5 bases). This CDR3 spans 15 amino acids. Per germline, CDR1 KGHSH and CDR2 LQKENI. Trimming left V 2 bases short and J 9 bases short, with 14 bases between.

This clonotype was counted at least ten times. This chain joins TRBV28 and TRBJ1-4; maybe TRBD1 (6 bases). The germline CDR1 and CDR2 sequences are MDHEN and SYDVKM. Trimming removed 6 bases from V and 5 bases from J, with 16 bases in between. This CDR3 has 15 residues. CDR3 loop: CASSRSPQGNEKLFF. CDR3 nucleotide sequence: TGTGCCAGCAGCCGTAGCCCTCAGGGGAATGAAAAACTGTTTTTT.

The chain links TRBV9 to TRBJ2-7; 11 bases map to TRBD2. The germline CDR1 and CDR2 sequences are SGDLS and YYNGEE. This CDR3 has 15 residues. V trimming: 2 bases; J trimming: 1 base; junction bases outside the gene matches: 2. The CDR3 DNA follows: TGTGCCAGCAGCGTGGGACTAGCGGATTCCTACGAGCAGTACTTC. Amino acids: CASSVGLADSYEQYF.

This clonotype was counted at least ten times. The DNA of the CDR3 is TGTGCCAGCAGTTTAAGAGGATTTCAAGCTTTCTTT. The encoded protein is CASSLRGFQAFF. The chain recombines TRBV28 with TRBJ1-1; D not certain. The CDR3 runs to 12 residues. Germline assignment: CDR1 MDHEN and CDR2 SYDVKM. Trimming pared 2 bases from V and 9 bases from J, leaving 10 bases between.

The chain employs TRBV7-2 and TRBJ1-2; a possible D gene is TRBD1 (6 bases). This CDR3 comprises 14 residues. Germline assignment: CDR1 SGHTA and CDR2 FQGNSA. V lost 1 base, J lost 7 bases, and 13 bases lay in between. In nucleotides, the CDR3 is TGTGCCAGCAGCTTAGGGGCAGGGGAATTTGGCTACACCTTC. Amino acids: CASSLGAGEFGYTF.

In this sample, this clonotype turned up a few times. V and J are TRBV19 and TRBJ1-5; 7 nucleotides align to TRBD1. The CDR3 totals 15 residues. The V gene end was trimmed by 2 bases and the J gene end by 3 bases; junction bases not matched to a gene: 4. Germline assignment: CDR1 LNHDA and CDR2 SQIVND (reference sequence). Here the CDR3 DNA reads TGTGCCAGTAGTATAAGGGGGCTGGTCAATCAGCCCCAGCATTTT. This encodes CASSIRGLVNQPQHF.

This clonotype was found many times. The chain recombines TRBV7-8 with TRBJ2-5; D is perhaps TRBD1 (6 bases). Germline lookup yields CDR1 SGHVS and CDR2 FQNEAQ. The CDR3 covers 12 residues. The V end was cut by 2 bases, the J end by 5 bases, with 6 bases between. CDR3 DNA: TGTGCCAGCAGCTTACAGGGGGAGACCCAGTACTTC. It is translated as CASSLQGETQYF.

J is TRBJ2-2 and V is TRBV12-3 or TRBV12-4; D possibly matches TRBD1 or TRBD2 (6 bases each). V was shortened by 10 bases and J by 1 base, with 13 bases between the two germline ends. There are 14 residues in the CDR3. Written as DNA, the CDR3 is TGTGCCACTCGGGGGACACGGAACACCGGGGAGCTGTTTTTT. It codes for CATRGTRNTGELFF.